This passage covers 11 T cell receptor beta chains from one sample sequenced in a study of blood T cells in healthy people across ages. Through a sample-barcoded 5' primer and a J-beta primer mix, a second PCR was run for about 7 to 12 cycles. Each CDR3 protein is one row after TCRdb ran MiXCR on the 5' RACE reads. The table includes 950,000 to 1,200,000 distinct CDR3 sequences, under 40% detected once. Source material: blood. The receptors were sampled from a man younger than 35 in good health.

V gene TRBV7-2 combines with J gene TRBJ1-1, with no clear D. CDR3 length equals 15 residues. CDR1 is SGHTA and CDR2 is FQGNSA in the germline V gene. Trimming shortened V by 8 bases and J by 0 bases, and 16 bases separated the two germline ends. The DNA for the CDR3 is TGTGCCAGCGGCGCTCGTGACGGATTGAACACTGAAGCTTTCTTT. Translated: CASGARDGLNTEAFF.

This rearrangement joins TRBV20-1 to TRBJ2-5; D ambiguous. The J call may be wrong; the DNA end is better matched by TRBJ2-1. CDR1 and CDR2 from the germline V gene are DFQATT and SNEGSKA (reference sequence). This CDR3 contains 11 residues. Here the CDR3 DNA reads TGCAGTGCTAGCCACCAAGAGACCCAGTTCTTC. Translated, it gives CSASHQETQFF.

J is TRBJ1-1 and V is TRBV12-3 or TRBV12-4, with 9 bases that match TRBD1. The trim removed 3 bases at V and 1 base at J, leaving 3 bases unmatched. This CDR3 spans 15 amino acids. CDR3 sequence: CASSLQQGANTEAFF. The CDR3 coding sequence is TGTGCCAGCAGTTTGCAACAGGGGGCGAACACTGAAGCTTTCTTT.

This chain links TRBV7-2 with TRBJ2-5; 7 bases line up with TRBD1. The J call may be incorrect, as the DNA end agrees better with TRBJ2-7. CDR1 SGHTA and CDR2 FQGNSA come from the germline V gene. The length of the CDR3 is 15 residues. The CDR3 is CASSFRQGPTYEQYF. The CDR3 DNA reads as TGTGCCAGCAGCTTTAGACAGGGTCCGACCTACGAGCAGTACTTC.

The V and J genes are TRBV4-2 and TRBJ2-7; TRBD2 matches 9 bases. Trimming removed 0 bases from V and 3 bases from J; junction bases left unmatched: 3. The CDR3 covers 15 residues. The V gene's germline CDR1 is LGHNA and CDR2 YNFKEQ. The CDR3 spells CASSQEVAGDYEQYF. CDR3 sequence (DNA): TGTGCCAGCAGCCAAGAGGTAGCGGGGGACTACGAGCAGTACTTC.

The chain recombines TRBV20-1 with TRBJ2-3; TRBD2 aligns across 8 bases. CDR1 and CDR2 (germline): DFQATT, SNEGSKA (reference sequence). The CDR3 is 13 residues long. V dropped 7 bases and J dropped 1; count of bases not matched to a gene: 4. CDR3 in amino acids: CSVETSGTDTQYF. The CDR3 DNA reads TGCAGTGTTGAGACTAGCGGCACAGATACGCAGTATTTT.

In its sample, this clonotype was seen a few times. CDR3 nucleotide sequence: TGTGCCAGCAGTGAACACCGGGACAGGGGGCCCCAGCGCGAAAGTGGCTACACCTTC. Protein: CASSEHRDRGPQRESGYTF. The J gene is TRBJ1-2, the V gene TRBV28; TRBD1 matches at 12 bases. Trimming cost V 5 bases and J 7 bases; bases outside gene matches: 20. Germline loops: CDR1 MDHEN, CDR2 SYDVKM. The CDR3 loop spans 19 amino acids.

V gene TRBV20-1 combines with J gene TRBJ1-1; a possible D gene is TRBD1 (5 bases). Between the trimmed V and J ends, which lost 3 bases and 4 bases, there was a span of 9 bases. This CDR3 comprises 12 residues. CDR1 is DFQATT and CDR2 is SNEGSKA in the germline V gene (reference sequence). CDR3 in amino acids: CSASVGGTEAFF. The CDR3 DNA reads TGCAGTGCTAGTGTGGGGGGCACTGAAGCTTTCTTT.

In its sample, this clonotype was seen a few times. V gene TRBV9 combines with J gene TRBJ2-6; no clear D gene. Trimming shortened V by 1 base and J by 0 bases, and 2 bases separated the two germline ends. The germline CDR1 and CDR2 sequences are SGDLS and YYNGEE. This CDR3 contains 14 residues. The DNA for the CDR3 is TGTGCCAGCAGCGTATTCTCTGGGGCCAACGTCCTGACTTTC. It encodes CASSVFSGANVLTF.

The V and J genes are TRBV28 and TRBJ2-4; possible D gene TRBD1, 7 bases. With the DNA end fitting TRBJ2-5 better, the J assignment may be wrong. The germline CDR1 and CDR2 sequences are MDHEN and SYDVKM. The CDR3 totals 15 residues. CDR3 in DNA: TGTGCCAGCAGTTCCGGGACAGAGGAGGGAGAGACCCAGTACTTC. Translation gives CASSSGTEEGETQYF.

V gene TRBV20-1 combines with J gene TRBJ1-1, with 7 bases aligning to TRBD1. Per the germline V gene, CDR1 is DFQATT and CDR2 is SNEGSKA (reference sequence). The CDR3 totals 14 residues. V lost 5 bases to trimming and J lost 4 bases; unmatched junction nucleotides: 10. CDR3 region: CSAGRQGVGTEAFF. In nucleotides, the CDR3 is TGCAGTGCTGGGAGACAGGGCGTCGGCACTGAAGCTTTCTTT.